This entry is about one T cell receptor beta chain. Its antigen remains unknown. PCR primers comprised 60 Vbeta and 13 Jbeta primers. Study processing details: In a later analysis, of around 85 million unique beta chains, about 12 million appeared in at least two donors. Profiled with immunoSEQ multiplex PCR; TCRdb holds only in-frame clones, not every one. V and J calls and clone size are those listed in that table; D and trimming were worked out from the DNA. The data contain some 120,000 clones, more than 65% of them seen just once; the ten biggest clones take up approximately 0.9%. There are 16 residues in the CDR3. Between the trimmed V and J ends, which lost 10 bases and 1 base, there was a span of 22 bases. Germline loops: CDR1 MDHEN, CDR2 SYDVKM. This entry comes from a study of cytomegalovirus exposure and HLA in healthy donors. Study in general: The study's early data release held roughly 90 million unique TCRs from HLA-typed donors. Study-wide findings and caveats: Later analysis associated a missense DCLRE1C variant with TCR beta V- and J-gene trimming. Most of the TCR beta V segments (in an earlier analysis) were productive either about 87% or about 30% of the time.

The specimen sequenced was PBMCs. This TCR derives from a woman aged 30 to 39 in good health and CMV-seronegative. The chain links TRBV28 to TRBJ1-2; TRBD1 might be the D (5 bases). CDR3 DNA: TGTGCCACTCAGTTTAAGTCAGGGATCCTTAACTATGGCTACACCTTC. It codes for CATQFKSGILNYGYTF.